The clone carrying this T cell receptor beta chain was seen ten or more times. The antigen remains undetermined. These data are taken from a study of Graves' ophthalmopathy and Graves' hyperthyroidism. The study's findings and limits: A 13-signature model separated ophthalmopathy from stable hyperthyroidism, just under 90% sensitivity, about 81% specificity. Appearing in blood as well were most expanded thyroid clonotypes above 0.001 frequency.

The CDR3 covers 15 residues. V shed 6 bases and J shed 4 bases, with 18 bases lying between them. As the template, RNA transcripts were used to amplify TCR beta CDR3 regions. The first-round RT-PCR employed HTBI primers together with the Qiagen OneStep RT-PCR kit. A multiplex PCR was then performed as the second round. MiXCR, run by TCRdb on the multiplex PCR reads, gives a single entry per CDR3 protein. Of approximately 700,000 distinct CDR3 sequences in the sample, 35% to 45% were seen once. Other autoimmune diseases, uncontrolled infections, pregnancy and lactation each led to patient exclusion. The sample was peripheral blood. The receptor was derived from an adult man with Graves' ophthalmopathy. The chain couples TRBV12-3 or TRBV12-4 to TRBJ1-1, with D uncertain. In DNA, the CDR3 is TGTGCCAGCAGCCATGGACGCCTGGTTGGCACTGAAGCTTTCTTT. Its translation is CASSHGRLVGTEAFF.